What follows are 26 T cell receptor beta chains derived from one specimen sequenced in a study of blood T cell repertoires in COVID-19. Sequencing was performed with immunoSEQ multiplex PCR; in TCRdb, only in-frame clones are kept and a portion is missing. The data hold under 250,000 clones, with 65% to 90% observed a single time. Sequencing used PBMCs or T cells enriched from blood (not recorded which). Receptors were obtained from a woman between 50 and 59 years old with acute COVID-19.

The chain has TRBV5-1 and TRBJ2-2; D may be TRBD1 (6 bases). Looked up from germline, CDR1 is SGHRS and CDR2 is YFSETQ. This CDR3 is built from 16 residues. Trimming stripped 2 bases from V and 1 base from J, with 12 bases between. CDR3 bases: TGCGCCAGCAGCTTCGAAGCAGGGGTGAACACCGGGGAGCTGTTTTTT. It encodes CASSFEAGVNTGELFF. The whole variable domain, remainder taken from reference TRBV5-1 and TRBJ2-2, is KAGVTQTPRYLIKTRGQQVTLSCSPISGHRSVSWYQQTPGQGLQFLFEYFSETQRNKGNFPGRFSGRQFSNSRSEMNVSTLELGDSALYLCASSFEAGVNTGELFFGEGSRLTVL.

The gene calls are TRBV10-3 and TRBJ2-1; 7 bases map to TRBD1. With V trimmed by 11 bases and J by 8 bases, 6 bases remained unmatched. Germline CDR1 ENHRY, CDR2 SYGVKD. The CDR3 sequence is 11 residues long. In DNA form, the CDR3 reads TGTGCCGGGCGACAGGGCGATGAGCAGTTCTTC. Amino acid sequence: CAGRQGDEQFF.

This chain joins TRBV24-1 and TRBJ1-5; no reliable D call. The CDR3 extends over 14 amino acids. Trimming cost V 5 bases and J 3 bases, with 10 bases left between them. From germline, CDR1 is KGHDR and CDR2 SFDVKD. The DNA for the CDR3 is TGTGCCACCAGTGCCCCCGGGGACAATCAGCCCCAGCATTTT. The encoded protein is CATSAPGDNQPQHF.

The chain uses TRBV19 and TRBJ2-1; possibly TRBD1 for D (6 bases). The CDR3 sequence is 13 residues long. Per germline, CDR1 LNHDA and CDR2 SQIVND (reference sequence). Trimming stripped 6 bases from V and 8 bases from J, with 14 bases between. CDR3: CASRLQGSDEQFF. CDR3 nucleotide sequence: TGTGCCAGTAGATTACAGGGTAGCGATGAGCAGTTCTTC. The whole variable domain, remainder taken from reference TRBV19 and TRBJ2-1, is DGGITQSPKYLFRKEGQNVTLSCEQNLNHDAMYWYRQDPGQGLRLIYYSQIVNDFQKGDIAEGYSVSREKKESFPLTVTSAQKNPTAFYLCASRLQGSDEQFFGPGTRLTVL.

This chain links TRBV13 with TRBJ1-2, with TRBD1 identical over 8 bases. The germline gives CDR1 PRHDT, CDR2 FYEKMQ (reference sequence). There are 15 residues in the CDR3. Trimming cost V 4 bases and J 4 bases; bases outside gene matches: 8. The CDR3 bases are TGTGCCAGCAGCTATCAGGGGGCGCCGATCTATGGCTACACCTTC. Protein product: CASSYQGAPIYGYTF.

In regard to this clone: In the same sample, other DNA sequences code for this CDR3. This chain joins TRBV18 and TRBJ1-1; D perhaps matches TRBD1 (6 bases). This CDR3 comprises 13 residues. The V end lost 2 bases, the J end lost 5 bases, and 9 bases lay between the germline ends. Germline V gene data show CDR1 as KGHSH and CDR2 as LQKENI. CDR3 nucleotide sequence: TGTGCCAGCTCACCAACAGGGTTGACTGAAGCTTTCTTT. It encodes CASSPTGLTEAFF.

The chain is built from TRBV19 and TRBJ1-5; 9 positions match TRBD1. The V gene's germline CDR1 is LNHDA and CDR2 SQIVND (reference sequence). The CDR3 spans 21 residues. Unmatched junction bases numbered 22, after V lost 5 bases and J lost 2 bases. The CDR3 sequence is CASSYLLWGQGITSRNQPQHF. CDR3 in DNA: TGTGCCAGTAGTTACCTCCTCTGGGGACAGGGAATTACTTCTCGCAATCAGCCCCAGCATTTT.

The CDR3 coding sequence is TGCGCCAGCAGTGAGTCGACGCGTCCCCCGGGGAACTATGGCTACACCTTC. Translation: CASSESTRPPGNYGYTF. The genes are TRBV10-2 and TRBJ1-2; D is ambiguous. Germline V gives CDR1 WSHSY, CDR2 SAAADI. V gave up 0 bases and J gave up 2 bases, with 16 bases separating them. This CDR3 is built from 17 residues.

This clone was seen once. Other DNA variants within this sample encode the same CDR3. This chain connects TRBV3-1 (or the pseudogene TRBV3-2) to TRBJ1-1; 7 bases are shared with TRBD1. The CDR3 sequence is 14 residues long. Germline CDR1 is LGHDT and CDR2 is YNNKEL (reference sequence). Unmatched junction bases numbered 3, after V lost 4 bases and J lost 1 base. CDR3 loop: CASSLGTANTEAFF. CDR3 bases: TGTGCCAGCAGCCTTGGGACAGCGAACACTGAAGCTTTCTTT.

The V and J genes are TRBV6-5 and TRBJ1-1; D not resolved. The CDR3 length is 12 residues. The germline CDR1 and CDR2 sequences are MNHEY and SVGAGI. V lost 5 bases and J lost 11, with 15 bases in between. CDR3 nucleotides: TGTGCCAGCAGTCCCCTTGGTATGGAGGCTTTCTTT. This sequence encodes CASSPLGMEAFF.

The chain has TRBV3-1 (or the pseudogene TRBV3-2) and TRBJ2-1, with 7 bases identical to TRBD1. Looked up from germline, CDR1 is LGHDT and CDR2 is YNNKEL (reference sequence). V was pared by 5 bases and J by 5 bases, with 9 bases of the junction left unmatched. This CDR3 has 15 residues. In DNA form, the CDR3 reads TGTGCCAGCAGCTCCCCACAGGGGTTGAACAATGAGCAGTTCTTC. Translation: CASSSPQGLNNEQFF.

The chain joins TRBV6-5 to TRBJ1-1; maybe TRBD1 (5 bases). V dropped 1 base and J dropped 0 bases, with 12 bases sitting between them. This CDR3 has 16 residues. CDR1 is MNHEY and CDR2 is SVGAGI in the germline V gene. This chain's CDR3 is CASSYLLAGVNTEAFF. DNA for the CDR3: TGTGCCAGCAGTTACTTGCTCGCGGGGGTGAACACTGAAGCTTTCTTT.

CDR3 sequence: CASGLGGAPGYTF. The CDR3 DNA sequence: TGTGCCAGCGGACTAGGGGGGGCGCCTGGCTACACCTTC. V and J are TRBV7-2 and TRBJ1-2; D is perhaps TRBD1 (6 bases). Trimming took 8 bases from V and 7 from J, leaving 17 bases between them. Germline CDR1 reads SGHTA; CDR2 reads FQGNSA. CDR3 length equals 13 residues. The full variable domain, with the rest looked up from reference TRBV7-2 and TRBJ1-2, is GAGVSQSPSNKVTEKGKDVELRCDPISGHTALYWYRQSLGQGLEFLIYFQGNSAPDKSGLPSDRFSAERTGGSVSTLTIQRTQQEDSAVYLCASGLGGAPGYTFGSGTRLTVV.

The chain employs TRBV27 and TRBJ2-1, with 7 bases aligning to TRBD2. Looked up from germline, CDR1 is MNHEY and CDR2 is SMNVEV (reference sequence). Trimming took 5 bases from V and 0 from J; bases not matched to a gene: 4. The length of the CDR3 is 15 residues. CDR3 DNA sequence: TGTGCCAGCAGTACCCGGGGGGTCTCCTACAATGAGCAGTTCTTC. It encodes CASSTRGVSYNEQFF.

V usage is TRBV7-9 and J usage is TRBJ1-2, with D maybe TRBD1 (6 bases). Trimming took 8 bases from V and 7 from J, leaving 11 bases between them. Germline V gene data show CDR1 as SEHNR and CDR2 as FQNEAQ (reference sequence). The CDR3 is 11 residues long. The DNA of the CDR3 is TGTGCCAGCGAATCAGGGGCTGGCTACACCTTC. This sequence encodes CASESGAGYTF.

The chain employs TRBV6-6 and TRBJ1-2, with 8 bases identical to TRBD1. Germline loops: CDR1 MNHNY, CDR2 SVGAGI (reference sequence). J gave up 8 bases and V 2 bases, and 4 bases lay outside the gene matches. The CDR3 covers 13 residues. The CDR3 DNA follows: TGTGCCAGCAGTTACGCGGCAGGGGGCGGCTACACCTTC. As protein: CASSYAAGGGYTF.

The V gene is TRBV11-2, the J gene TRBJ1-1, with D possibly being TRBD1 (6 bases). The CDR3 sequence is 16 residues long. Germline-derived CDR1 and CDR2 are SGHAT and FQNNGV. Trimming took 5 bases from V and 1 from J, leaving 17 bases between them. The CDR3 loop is CASSPNYRARNTEAFF. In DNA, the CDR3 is TGTGCCAGCAGCCCCAACTACAGGGCGAGGAACACTGAAGCTTTCTTT.

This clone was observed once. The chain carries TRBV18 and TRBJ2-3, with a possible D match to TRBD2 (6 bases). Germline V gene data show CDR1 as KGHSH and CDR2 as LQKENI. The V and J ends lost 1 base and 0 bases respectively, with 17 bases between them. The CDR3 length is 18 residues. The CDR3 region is CASSPRVGGTTSTDTQYF. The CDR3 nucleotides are TGTGCCAGCTCACCACGGGTTGGGGGGACGACTAGCACAGATACGCAGTATTTT.

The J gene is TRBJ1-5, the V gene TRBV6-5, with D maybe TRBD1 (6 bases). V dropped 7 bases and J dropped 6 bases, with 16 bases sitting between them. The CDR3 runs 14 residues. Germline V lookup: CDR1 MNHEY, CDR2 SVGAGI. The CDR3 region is CASIRDILSQPQHF. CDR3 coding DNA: TGTGCCAGCATTCGGGACATACTGAGTCAGCCCCAGCATTTT.

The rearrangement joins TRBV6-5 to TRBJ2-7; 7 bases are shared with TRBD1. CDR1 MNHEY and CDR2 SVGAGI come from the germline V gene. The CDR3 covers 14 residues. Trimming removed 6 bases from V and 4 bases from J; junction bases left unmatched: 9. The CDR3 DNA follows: TGTGCCAGCAGGGCCGGGACAGAGACTTACGAGCAGTACTTC. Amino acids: CASRAGTETYEQYF.

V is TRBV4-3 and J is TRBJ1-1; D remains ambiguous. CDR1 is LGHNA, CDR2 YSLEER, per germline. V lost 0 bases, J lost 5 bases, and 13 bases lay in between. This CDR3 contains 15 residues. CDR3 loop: CASSQDRPGWTEAFF. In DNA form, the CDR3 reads TGCGCCAGCAGCCAAGATCGGCCGGGATGGACTGAAGCTTTCTTT.

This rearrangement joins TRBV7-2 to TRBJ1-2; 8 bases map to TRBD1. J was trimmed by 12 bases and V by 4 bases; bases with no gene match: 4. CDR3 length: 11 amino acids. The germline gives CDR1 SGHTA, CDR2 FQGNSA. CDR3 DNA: TGTGCCAGCAGCTCGCAGGGGGCGCACACCTTC. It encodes CASSSQGAHTF.

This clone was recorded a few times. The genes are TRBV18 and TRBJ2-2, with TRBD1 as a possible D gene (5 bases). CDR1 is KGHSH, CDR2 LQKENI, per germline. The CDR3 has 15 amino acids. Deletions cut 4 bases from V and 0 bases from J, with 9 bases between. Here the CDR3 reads CASSQAGPNTGELFF. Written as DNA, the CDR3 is TGTGCCAGCTCACAGGCAGGGCCGAACACCGGGGAGCTGTTTTTT.

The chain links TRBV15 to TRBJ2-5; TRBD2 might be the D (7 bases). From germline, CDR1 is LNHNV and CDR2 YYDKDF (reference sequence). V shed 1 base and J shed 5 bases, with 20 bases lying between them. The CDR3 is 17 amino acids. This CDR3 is CATSRGGGRGGPETQYF. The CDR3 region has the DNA TGTGCCACCAGCAGAGGGGGGGGCAGGGGCGGACCGGAGACCCAGTACTTC.

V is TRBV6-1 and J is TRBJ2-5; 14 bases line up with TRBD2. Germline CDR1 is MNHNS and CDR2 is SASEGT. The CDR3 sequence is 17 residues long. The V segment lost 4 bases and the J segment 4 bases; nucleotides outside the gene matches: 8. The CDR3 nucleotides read TGTGCCAGCAGTGGGAATTTTGGACTAGCGGGGGGAGAGACCCAGTACTTC. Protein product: CASSGNFGLAGGETQYF.

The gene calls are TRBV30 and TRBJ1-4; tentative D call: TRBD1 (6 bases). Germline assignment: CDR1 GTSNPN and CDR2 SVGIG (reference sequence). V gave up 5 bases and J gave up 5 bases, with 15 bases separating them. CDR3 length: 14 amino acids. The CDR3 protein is CAWSKGVANEKLFF. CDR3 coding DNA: TGTGCCTGGTCTAAGGGGGTCGCAAATGAAAAACTGTTTTTT. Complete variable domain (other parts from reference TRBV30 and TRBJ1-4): SQTIHQWPATLVQPVGSPLSLECTVEGTSNPNLYWYRQAAGRGLQLLFYSVGIGQISSEVPQNLSASRPQDRQFILSSKKLLLSDSGFYLCAWSKGVANEKLFFGSGTQLSVL.